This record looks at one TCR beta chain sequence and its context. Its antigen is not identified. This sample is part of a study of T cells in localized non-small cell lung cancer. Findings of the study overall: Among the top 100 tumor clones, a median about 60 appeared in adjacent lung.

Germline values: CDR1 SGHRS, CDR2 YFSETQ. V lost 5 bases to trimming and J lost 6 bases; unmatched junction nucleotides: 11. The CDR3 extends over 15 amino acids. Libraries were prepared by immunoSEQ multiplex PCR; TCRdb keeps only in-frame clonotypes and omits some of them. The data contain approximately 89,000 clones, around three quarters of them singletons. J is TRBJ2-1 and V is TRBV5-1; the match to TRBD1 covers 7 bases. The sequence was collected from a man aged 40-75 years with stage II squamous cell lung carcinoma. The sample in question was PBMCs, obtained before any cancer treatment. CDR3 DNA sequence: TGCGCCAGCAGACCACCGGGACAGAGGATCAATGAGCAGTTCTTC. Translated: CASRPPGQRINEQFF.